This is a list of T cell receptor beta chains from one sample in a study of identical twins. TCRdb analysed the 5' RACE reads with MiXCR anew, one entry per CDR3 protein. Of around 570,000 distinct CDR3 sequences listed, roughly 9.9% are singletons. This sample was also put to use in a study of yellow fever vaccine responses in identical twins.

Sequenced input: PBMCs. The receptors here all came from a woman in her late teens or twenties in good health. The CDR3 runs from the conserved cysteine through the conserved F or W. Fields, in order: V gene, CDR3 protein.

>TRBV15
CATSREQGNQPQHF
>TRBV7-8
CASSLDQGWRETQYF
>TRBV27
CASSLSWDAAYEQYF
>TRBV7-2
CASSLGFSSRFEQYF
>TRBV11-2
CASSTWTGRGVEQYF
>TRBV20-1
CSARTSHWEGRTDTQYF
>TRBV5-1
CASSFVSQSYEQYF
>TRBV2
CASSEEGQGTYNEQFF
>TRBV9
CASSESLLFRDNEQFF
>TRBV29-1
CSARDRGQNTGELFF
>TRBV12-3/TRBV12-4
CASSGVGRFEHF
>TRBV28
CASGLGVGAEQFF
>TRBV20-1
CSARDAAGGMTDTQYF
>TRBV6-1
CASSPASGGTPFETQYF
>TRBV24-1
CATGTSGNNEQFF
>TRBV27
CASSSQTGGAYNEQFF
>TRBV25-1
CASSPDLLTGSKVHF
>TRBV5-5
CASGEQVFNSPLHF
>TRBV29-1
CSVEVAGFYEQYF
>TRBV5-1
CASSIWTGADTQYF
>TRBV3-1
CASSQGAGFPYEQYF
>TRBV11-2
CASSFKGVSHKNIQYF
>TRBV5-5
CASSLVPGQEARNTEAFF
>TRBV29-1
CSATSGQETQYF
>TRBV7-3
CASSFNPGGTDTQYF
>TRBV7-2
CASGRNEQFF
>TRBV27
CASSLFAASKLETQYF
>TRBV12-3/TRBV12-4
CASSRGQAGGYSSYEQYF
>TRBV5-4
CASSIRSGRVGAYNEQFF
>TRBV7-9
CASSRGGDNQPQHF
>TRBV5-1
CATQKGGGGELFF
>TRBV6-4
CASSDRGSNEKLFF
>TRBV30
CAWSVLPEAFF
>TRBV29-1
CSAEGGNYGYTF
>TRBV6-5
CASSSGTGGLYGYTF
>TRBV6-1
CASKTGTGVAEQFF
>TRBV20-1
CSPWTVSYEQYF
>TRBV5-1
CASSLGTGGETQYF
>TRBV6-1
CASRGTGGSSYEQYF
>TRBV3-1
CASSQDRRLQYF
>TRBV7-2
CASSLVPLGPHNEQFF
>TRBV6-5
CASSYGETRGTDTQYF